Included here is one T cell receptor (beta chain) sequence, with context. The target antigen is unknown. Other DNA sequences within the sample encode an identical CDR3. The source of the sample is a study of shared clonotypes between healthy human individuals. Study results and caveats: Apart from blood, nothing was sampled; tissue repertoires likely differ.

Deep-level settings were used for running the assay. The repertoire was sequenced with immunoSEQ multiplex PCR; TCRdb's copy has only in-frame clones and lacks some. The repertoire consists of some 2 million clones, with around 95% occurring once and the leading ten covering 0.13%. The V end lost 0 bases, the J end lost 5 bases, and 6 bases lay between the germline ends. Germline assignment: CDR1 SGHNT and CDR2 YYREEE (reference sequence). CDR3 length equals 12 residues. Input material: naive CD4+ T cells sorted from blood. Subset denoted: CD45RA+ positively selected. The chain recombines TRBV5-4 with TRBJ2-7; the D is unclear. The sequence was collected from a man aged 18 to 29 in good health. CDR3 sequence reads: CASSLVGNEQYF. CDR3 coding DNA: TGTGCCAGCAGCTTGGTAGGGAACGAGCAGTACTTC.